The next 27 T cell receptor beta chains were all read from a single sample in a study of blood T cell repertoires in COVID-19. Some clones are missing from TCRdb's copy, which holds only in-frame ones; the method was immunoSEQ multiplex PCR. The sample has 150,000 to 200,000 clones, about 89% seen once; the top ten hold under 0.85%. The source material was PBMCs or T cells enriched from blood (not recorded which). The receptors originated from a woman in her late teens or twenties who had recovered from COVID-19.

The chain joins TRBV30 to TRBJ1-1, with D uncertain. V gave up 1 base and J gave up 2 bases, with 8 bases separating them. This CDR3 has 13 residues. Germline CDR1 and CDR2: GTSNPN and SVGIG (reference sequence). The CDR3: CAWSDSPNTEAFF. The CDR3 DNA is TGTGCCTGGAGTGACTCGCCTAACACTGAAGCTTTCTTT.

This clone was seen once. V is TRBV28 and J is TRBJ1-5; 8 bases agree with TRBD1. From germline, CDR1 is MDHEN and CDR2 SYDVKM. After removal of 6 bases from V and 7 bases from J, the junction contained 11 bases not matched to a gene. There are 15 residues in the CDR3. Written as DNA, the CDR3 is TGTGCCAGCAGCCGGACACGACAGGGGAACCAGCCCCAGCATTTT. Its protein product is CASSRTRQGNQPQHF. The whole variable domain, remainder taken from reference TRBV28 and TRBJ1-5, is DVKVTQSSRYLVKRTGEKVFLECVQDMDHENMFWYRQDPGLGLRLIYFSYDVKMKEKGDIPEGYSVSREKKERFSLILESASTNQTSMYLCASSRTRQGNQPQHFGDGTRLSIL.

The rearrangement uses TRBV6-5 and TRBJ1-3; D is possibly TRBD1 (6 bases). From germline, CDR1 is MNHEY and CDR2 SVGAGI. Trimming removed 2 bases at V and 2 bases at J, with 13 bases between. The CDR3 length is 16 residues. The CDR3 region is CASSYRAGDPGNTIYF. CDR3 in DNA: TGTGCCAGCAGTTACCGGGCAGGGGATCCTGGAAACACCATATATTTT.

The rearrangement links TRBV27 to TRBJ2-7, with D possibly TRBD1 on 7 matching bases. The CDR3 spans 16 residues. The ends were cut back, 0 bases at V and 1 base at J, with 13 bases in the middle. Germline CDR1 reads MNHEY; CDR2 reads SMNVEV (reference sequence). The CDR3 loop is CASSLSQAGGSYEQYF. The CDR3 region has the DNA TGTGCCAGCAGTTTATCGCAGGCAGGGGGGTCCTACGAGCAGTACTTC.

There are a few counts of this clone. The chain is built from TRBV6-5 and TRBJ2-7; D may be TRBD2 (6 bases). CDR1 and CDR2 (germline): MNHEY, SVGAGI. CDR3 length equals 15 residues. V lost 5 bases to trimming and J lost 2 bases, with 16 bases between them. The chain's CDR3 is CASSPFAGLAYEQYF. The CDR3 region has the DNA TGTGCCAGCAGTCCTTTCGCGGGGTTGGCCTACGAGCAGTACTTC.

This chain joins TRBV6-2 or TRBV6-3 and TRBJ2-7; a possible D gene is TRBD2 (7 bases). Germline V gives CDR1 MNHEY, CDR2 SVGEGT. The CDR3 sequence is 15 residues long. V shed 0 bases and J shed 1 base, with 10 bases lying between them. In DNA, the CDR3 is TGTGCCAGCAGTTACTCGGGAGGGGGGTCCTACGAGCAGTACTTC. This gives the protein CASSYSGGGSYEQYF.

The V gene is TRBV19, the J gene TRBJ1-2, with D perhaps TRBD1 (5 bases). Germline V gives CDR1 LNHDA, CDR2 SQIVND (reference sequence). The length of the CDR3 is 15 residues. Trimming pared 9 bases from V and 0 bases from J, leaving 17 bases between. The CDR3 reads CASETGARANYGYTF. The CDR3 DNA follows: TGTGCCAGCGAGACTGGGGCCCGCGCTAACTATGGCTACACCTTC.

V is TRBV28 and J is TRBJ2-5; 7 bases agree with TRBD1. The CDR3 spans 15 residues. Germline CDR1 is MDHEN and CDR2 is SYDVKM. The V gene end was trimmed by 2 bases and the J gene end by 3 bases; junction bases not matched to a gene: 6. CDR3 coding DNA: TGTGCCAGCAGTTTACGGGACAGAGTAAAAGAGACCCAGTACTTC. This translates into CASSLRDRVKETQYF.

This clone showed up just once. The gene calls are TRBV18 and TRBJ1-1, with D possibly matching TRBD1 (6 bases). The CDR3 runs 15 residues. The germline gives CDR1 KGHSH, CDR2 LQKENI. The germline V and J ends were trimmed by 4 bases and 4 bases, with 16 bases remaining between them. CDR3 DNA sequence: TGTGCCAGCTCACGGGACACGGGGACAAGCACTGAAGCTTTCTTT. Translating it yields CASSRDTGTSTEAFF. Variable domain in full (rest from reference TRBV18 and TRBJ1-1): NAGVMQNPRHLVRRRGQEARLRCSPMKGHSHVYWYRQLPEEGLKFMVYLQKENIIDESGMPKERFSAEFPKEGPSILRIQQVVRGDSAAYFCASSRDTGTSTEAFFGQGTRLTVV.

The V and J genes are TRBV11-3 and TRBJ2-1; TRBD2 agrees at 8 bases. CDR3 length equals 15 residues. Germline CDR1 and CDR2: SGHNT and YENEEA. Trimming took 5 bases from V and 7 from J; bases not matched to a gene: 10. The DNA of the CDR3 is TGTGCCAGCAGCCTTCGGACTAGCTCGAAAAATGAGCAGTTCTTC. Amino acids: CASSLRTSSKNEQFF.

The genes are TRBV5-4 and TRBJ2-5; 10 bases are shared with TRBD2. Germline V CDR1 and CDR2: SGHNT, YYREEE (reference sequence). This CDR3 contains 17 residues. V was pared by 3 bases and J by 4 bases, with 12 bases of the junction left unmatched. The CDR3 reads CASSSQAGGPSGETQYF. The CDR3 coding sequence is TGTGCCAGCAGCTCCCAAGCGGGAGGGCCGTCAGGAGAGACCCAGTACTTC.

The V gene is TRBV5-1, the J gene TRBJ1-1, with a tentative D call TRBD1 (6 bases). Trimming cost V 0 bases and J 4 bases, with 16 bases left between them. This CDR3 has 16 residues. Germline CDR1 reads SGHRS; CDR2 reads YFSETQ. The CDR3 DNA reads TGCGCCAGCAGCTTGGCGGCAGGGACAAAGGGCACTGAAGCTTTCTTT. Residues: CASSLAAGTKGTEAFF.

The chain joins TRBV27 to TRBJ1-5; possibly TRBD1 for D (6 bases). V was cut by 5 bases and J by 3 bases, with 20 bases left in between. The CDR3 has 17 amino acids. Germline-derived CDR1 and CDR2 are MNHEY and SMNVEV (reference sequence). In DNA, the CDR3 is TGTGCCAGCAGTCCCCGAATGGACAGCAGAATCAATCAGCCCCAGCATTTT. Its protein product is CASSPRMDSRINQPQHF.

The sample holds a few counts of this clone. The chain uses TRBV28 and TRBJ1-5; TRBD1 aligns across 10 bases. V lost 3 bases, J lost 3 bases, and 5 bases stayed unmatched. Germline assignment: CDR1 MDHEN and CDR2 SYDVKM. The CDR3 is 16 amino acids. The CDR3 sequence: CASSFSDRGFNQPQHF. CDR3 DNA: TGTGCCAGCAGTTTTTCGGACAGGGGGTTCAATCAGCCCCAGCATTTT.

The rearrangement joins TRBV28 to TRBJ2-1; no clear D gene. Trimming cost V 8 bases and J 8 bases, with 13 bases left between them. The CDR3 totals 12 residues. CDR1 is MDHEN and CDR2 is SYDVKM in the germline V gene. The CDR3 DNA sequence: TGTGCCAGCTCCCTCGTCGTCCATGAGCAGTTCTTC. Its protein product is CASSLVVHEQFF.

The chain is built from TRBV24-1 and TRBJ2-1; 8 nucleotides agree with TRBD2. The CDR3 loop spans 15 amino acids. Germline lookup yields CDR1 KGHDR and CDR2 SFDVKD. Trimming took 3 bases from V and 0 from J; bases not matched to a gene: 0. The CDR3 coding sequence is TGTGCCACCAGTGATACTAGCGGCTCCTACAATGAGCAGTTCTTC. It yields the protein CATSDTSGSYNEQFF.

The chain is built from TRBV6-6 and TRBJ1-6; D is perhaps TRBD1 (6 bases). Germline CDR1 and CDR2: MNHNY and SVGAGI (reference sequence). The V gene lost 6 bases and the J gene lost 9 bases, with 18 bases spanning the gap. This CDR3 region has 15 residues. The CDR3 region is CASSQIGGEGSPLHF. The CDR3 DNA is TGTGCCAGCAGCCAAATAGGGGGAGAGGGTTCACCCCTCCACTTT.

This chain's CDR3 is CASSEAGGRRGELFF. CDR3 bases: TGTGCCAGCAGTGAAGCAGGGGGTCGCCGCGGGGAGCTGTTTTTT. The V gene is TRBV6-1, the J gene TRBJ2-2; possibly TRBD1 for D (6 bases). Trimming shortened V by 0 bases and J by 7 bases, and 12 bases separated the two germline ends. The CDR3 is made up of 15 amino acids. The V gene's germline CDR1 is MNHNS and CDR2 SASEGT.

V usage is TRBV28 and J usage is TRBJ2-4; 9 bases are shared with TRBD1. CDR3 length equals 13 residues. The ends lost 6 bases at V and 8 bases at J; junction bases unmatched: 5. Germline CDR1 MDHEN, CDR2 SYDVKM. This chain's CDR3 is CASSTGDRDIQYF. Here the CDR3 DNA reads TGTGCCAGCAGCACCGGGGACAGGGACATTCAGTACTTC.

The rearrangement joins TRBV4-3 to TRBJ2-1, with 9 bases fitting TRBD2. CDR3 length: 15 residues. Germline CDR1 is LGHNA and CDR2 is YSLEER. V trimming: 4 bases; J trimming: 2 bases; junction bases outside the gene matches: 3. DNA of the CDR3: TGCGCCAGCAGCCGTATAGCGGGAGCCTACAATGAGCAGTTCTTC. Encoded protein: CASSRIAGAYNEQFF.

This clone has just one count. V gene TRBV10-3 combines with J gene TRBJ2-7; D not certain. The CDR3 covers 14 residues. V shed 7 bases and J shed 0 bases, with 13 bases lying between them. Germline-derived CDR1 and CDR2 are ENHRY and SYGVKD. The CDR3 DNA reads TGTGCCATCACGAGTAGCTCATCCTCCTACGAGCAGTACTTC. The encoded protein is CAITSSSSSYEQYF.

The chain is built from TRBV24-1 and TRBJ2-5; maybe TRBD1 (5 bases). V dropped 3 bases and J dropped 7 bases, with 20 bases sitting between them. The CDR3 has 16 residues. CDR1 is KGHDR and CDR2 is SFDVKD in the germline V gene. DNA of the CDR3: TGTGCCACCAGTGATGCTAGGGGTGAGGTAGGGCGGACCCAGTACTTC. Protein: CATSDARGEVGRTQYF.

The V and J genes are TRBV19 and TRBJ1-2; D might be TRBD1 (5 bases). Trimming stripped 3 bases from V and 1 base from J, with 12 bases between. The CDR3 length is 15 residues. The germline V gene encodes CDR1 LNHDA and CDR2 SQIVND (reference sequence). CDR3 coding DNA: TGTGCCAGTAGTATTTCACCGGACAATAACTATGGCTACACCTTC. Translating it yields CASSISPDNNYGYTF.

This clone was recorded only once. This sequence joins TRBV5-1 and TRBJ2-1, with 8 bases fitting TRBD2. CDR1 is SGHRS and CDR2 is YFSETQ in the germline V gene. The V gene end was trimmed by 4 bases and the J gene end by 6 bases; junction bases not matched to a gene: 12. The CDR3 runs to 16 residues. The DNA for the CDR3 is TGCGCCAGCAGCCTCGCCGGGACTAGAAACAGCAATGAGCAGTTCTTC. This encodes CASSLAGTRNSNEQFF.

This chain joins TRBV3-1 (or the pseudogene TRBV3-2) and TRBJ2-3, with 7 positions matching TRBD2. Losses at the gene ends were 3 bases for V and 2 bases for J; bases not matched to a gene: 5. The CDR3 length is 15 residues. The germline gives CDR1 LGHDT, CDR2 YNNKEL (reference sequence). The CDR3 sequence is CASSQLAAPTDTQYF. The CDR3 bases are TGTGCCAGCAGCCAGCTAGCGGCGCCCACAGATACGCAGTATTTT.

V and J are TRBV7-2 and TRBJ1-2; 8 bases map to TRBD1. The V gene's germline CDR1 is SGHTA and CDR2 FQGNSA. The CDR3 extends over 15 amino acids. Trimming cost V 1 base and J 5 bases; bases outside gene matches: 6. CDR3 amino acids: CASSLGQGAMYGYTF. CDR3 DNA sequence: TGTGCCAGCAGCTTAGGGCAGGGGGCAATGTATGGCTACACCTTC.

A few counts support this clone. This chain connects TRBV3-1 (or the pseudogene TRBV3-2) to TRBJ2-7; D may be TRBD1 (5 bases). In germline, CDR1 is LGHDT, CDR2 YNNKEL (reference sequence). Trimming removed 8 bases from V and 6 bases from J, with 17 bases in between. This CDR3 region has 13 residues. This CDR3 reads CASGKTVLTEQYF. CDR3 in DNA: TGTGCCAGCGGAAAGACAGTCCTCACCGAGCAGTACTTC.